The source of this T cell receptor beta chain is a study of T cell responses to AZD1222 COVID-19 vaccine. TCRdb keeps only in-frame clones here, not all; method: immunoSEQ multiplex PCR. The table has roughly 85,000 clones, 90% seen once. With regard to this clone: Its antigen remains unidentified.

The study's findings and limits: Across the whole spike, CD4 TCRs peaked at regions 160-218 and 743-854. The study sampled repertoires only after the peak T cell response. Baseline serostatus was positive in only a handful of AZD1222 recipients. Clonal diversity was possibly underestimated, and the donors were mostly white British, with more females.

V was cut by 11 bases and J by 5 bases, with 21 bases left in between. The CDR3 is made up of 14 amino acids. CDR1 is ENHRY, CDR2 SYGVKD, per germline. The sequencing used peripheral blood, collected 28 days after the second AZD1222 dose. The chain joins TRBV10-3 to TRBJ1-1; D is perhaps TRBD1 (6 bases). The receptor comes from an adult who received the AZD1222 COVID-19 vaccine. This CDR3 reads CAARSEGVETEAFF. CDR3 bases: TGTGCCGCCCGCTCGGAGGGGGTCGAAACTGAAGCTTTCTTT.